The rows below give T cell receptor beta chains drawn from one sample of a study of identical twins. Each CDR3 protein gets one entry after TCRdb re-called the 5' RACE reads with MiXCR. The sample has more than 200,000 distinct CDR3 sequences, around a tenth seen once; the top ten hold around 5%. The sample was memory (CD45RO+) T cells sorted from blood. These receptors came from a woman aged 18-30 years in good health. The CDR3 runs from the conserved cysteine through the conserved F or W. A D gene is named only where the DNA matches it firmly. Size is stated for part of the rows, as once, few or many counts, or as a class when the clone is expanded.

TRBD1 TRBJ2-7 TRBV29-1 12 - CSAGQGWYEQYF TGCAGCGCTGGACAGGGGTGGTACGAGCAGTACTTC
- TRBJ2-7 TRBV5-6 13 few CASLGAGAYEQYF TGTGCCAGCTTAGGGGCAGGGGCCTACGAGCAGTACTTC
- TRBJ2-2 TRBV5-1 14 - CASSKRTDTGELFF TGCGCCAGCAGCAAAAGGACAGACACCGGGGAGCTGTTTTTT
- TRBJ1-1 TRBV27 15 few CASSPYRAPDTEAFF TGTGCCAGCAGTCCCTACAGGGCTCCAGACACTGAAGCTTTCTTT
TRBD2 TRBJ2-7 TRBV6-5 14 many CASSYGPGGWEQYF TGTGCCAGCAGTTACGGCCCGGGAGGGTGGGAGCAGTACTTC
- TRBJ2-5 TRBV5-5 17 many CASSPERGYQPQETQYF TGTGCCAGCAGCCCGGAACGGGGTTACCAACCTCAAGAGACCCAGTACTTC
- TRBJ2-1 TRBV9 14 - CASSERPDSNEQFF TGTGCCAGCAGCGAACGACCGGACTCGAATGAGCAGTTCTTC
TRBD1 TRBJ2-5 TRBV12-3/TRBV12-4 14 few CASSLWTGSETQYF TGTGCCAGCAGTCTTTGGACAGGGTCAGAGACCCAGTACTTC
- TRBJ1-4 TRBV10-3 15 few CAISEPDRNNEKLFF TGTGCCATCAGTGAGCCCGACAGGAATAATGAAAAACTGTTTTTT
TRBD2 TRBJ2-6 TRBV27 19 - CASSSEIAGGYSGANVLTF TGTGCCAGCAGTTCGGAAATAGCGGGGGGCTACTCTGGGGCCAACGTCCTGACTTTC
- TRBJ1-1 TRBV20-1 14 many CSARDLRAFYEAFF TGCAGTGCTAGAGATCTCAGGGCCTTCTACGAAGCTTTCTTT
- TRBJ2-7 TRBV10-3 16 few CAISFTQAGGSDEQYF TGTGCCATCAGCTTTACTCAGGCAGGTGGTAGCGACGAGCAGTACTTC
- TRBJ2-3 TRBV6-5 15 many CASSYDQTSTDTQYF TGTGCCAGCAGTTACGACCAAACTAGCACAGATACGCAGTATTTT
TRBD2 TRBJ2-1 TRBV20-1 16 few CSARKAGDLSYNEQFF TGCAGTGCTAGAAAAGCGGGGGACCTCTCCTACAATGAGCAGTTCTTC
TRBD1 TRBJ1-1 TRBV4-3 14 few CASSPDRERAEAFF TGCGCCAGCAGCCCCGACAGGGAAAGAGCTGAAGCTTTCTTT
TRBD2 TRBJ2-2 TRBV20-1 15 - CSARPSGANTGELFF TGCAGTGCTAGACCTAGCGGGGCAAACACCGGGGAGCTGTTTTTT
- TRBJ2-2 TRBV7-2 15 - CASSLTESYTGELFF TGTGCCAGCAGCCTCACGGAGTCTTATACCGGGGAGCTGTTTTTT
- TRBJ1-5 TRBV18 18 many CASSPGTGAKYSNQPQHF TGTGCCAGCTCACCGGGAACCGGGGCAAAATATAGCAATCAGCCCCAGCATTTT
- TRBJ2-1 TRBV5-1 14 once CASSSEVAYNEQFF TGCGCCAGCAGCTCGGAGGTAGCGTACAATGAGCAGTTCTTC
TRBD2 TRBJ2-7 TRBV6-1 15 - CASRRTSGVSYEQYF TGTGCCAGCAGGCGGACTAGCGGGGTCTCCTACGAGCAGTACTTC
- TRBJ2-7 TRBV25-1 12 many CASSAGGYEQYF TGTGCCAGCAGTGCAGGGGGGTACGAGCAGTACTTC
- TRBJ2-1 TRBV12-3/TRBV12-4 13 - CASSLNTWDEQFF TGTGCCAGCAGCCTAAACACTTGGGATGAGCAGTTCTTC
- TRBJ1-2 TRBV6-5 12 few CASSFAKGGYTF TGTGCCAGCAGTTTCGCGAAAGGCGGCTACACCTTC
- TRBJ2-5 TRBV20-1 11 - CSARSGETQYF TGCAGTGCTAGAAGCGGAGAGACCCAGTACTTC
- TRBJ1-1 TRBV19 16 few CASSRGATGRGTEAFF TGTGCCAGTAGTAGAGGGGCCACGGGTCGGGGCACTGAAGCTTTCTTT
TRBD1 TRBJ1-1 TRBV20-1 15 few CSALDRVQPNTEAFF TGCAGTGCCCTCGACAGGGTCCAACCTAACACTGAAGCTTTCTTT
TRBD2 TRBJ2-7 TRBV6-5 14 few CASSSVAGREEQYF TGTGCCAGCAGTTCAGTAGCGGGAAGGGAAGAGCAGTACTTC
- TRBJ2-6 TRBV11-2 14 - CASKFGSGANVLTF TGTGCCAGCAAGTTCGGCTCTGGGGCCAACGTCCTGACTTTC
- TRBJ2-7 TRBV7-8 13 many CASSSTRHYEQYF TGTGCCAGCAGCTCAACGCGGCACTACGAGCAGTACTTC
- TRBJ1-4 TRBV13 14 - CASSSGTSGEKLFF TGTGCCAGCAGTTCCGGGACGAGTGGGGAAAAACTGTTTTTT
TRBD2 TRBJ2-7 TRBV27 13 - CASSLRLAGEQYF TGTGCCAGCAGTTTACGGCTAGCGGGCGAGCAGTACTTC
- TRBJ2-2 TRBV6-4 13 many CASSEDNTGELFF TGTGCCAGCAGTGAGGACAACACCGGGGAGCTGTTTTTT
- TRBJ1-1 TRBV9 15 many CASSVSAIGSTEAFF TGTGCCAGCAGCGTATCGGCAATAGGTAGCACTGAAGCTTTCTTT
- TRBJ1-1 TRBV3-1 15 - CASSQGGGRNTEAFF TGTGCCAGCAGCCAAGGAGGGGGACGGAACACTGAAGCTTTCTTT
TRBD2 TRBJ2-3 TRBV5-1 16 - CASSYQAGAPTDTQYF TGCGCCAGCAGCTACCAAGCGGGGGCCCCCACAGATACGCAGTATTTT
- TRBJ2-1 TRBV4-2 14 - CASSQAGGSYEQFF TGTGCCAGCAGCCAAGCTGGCGGAAGTTATGAGCAGTTCTTC
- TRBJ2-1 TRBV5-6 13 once CARGPGTNSRAGF TGTGCCAGGGGCCCCGGGACCAACTCCCGGGCTGGCTTC
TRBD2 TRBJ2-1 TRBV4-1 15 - CASSQYLAGSNEQFF TGCGCCAGCAGCCAATATCTAGCGGGAAGCAATGAGCAGTTCTTC
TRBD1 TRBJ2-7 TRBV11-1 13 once CASRRGTAYEQYF TGTGCCAGCAGGAGGGGGACAGCCTACGAGCAGTACTTC
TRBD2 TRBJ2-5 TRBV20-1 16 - CSAPLREGRREETQYF TGCAGTGCTCCGTTGCGGGAGGGAAGGAGAGAAGAGACCCAGTACTTC
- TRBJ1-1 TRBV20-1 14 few CSAIPQVGPTEAFF TGCAGTGCTATACCCCAGGTCGGCCCCACTGAAGCTTTCTTT